These 14 T cell receptor beta chains came from one sample sequenced in a study of blood T cell repertoires in COVID-19. The table came from immunoSEQ multiplex PCR; TCRdb's copy has only in-frame clones and leaves some out. The sample consists of roughly 230,000 clones, 75% to 85% of them appearing once. The specimen sequenced was peripheral blood. These receptors were taken from a human donor in a cohort sampled during active COVID-19.

The chain carries TRBV6-1 and TRBJ2-1; 9 nucleotides align to TRBD2. The J segment lost 4 bases and the V segment lost 1 base, leaving 11 bases of the junction unmatched. The germline CDR1 and CDR2 sequences are MNHNS and SASEGT. This CDR3 comprises 18 residues. CDR3 nucleotides: TGTGCCAGCAGTGAAGATCGGGTAGCGGGAGTCCTTTACAATGAGCAGTTCTTC. The encoded protein is CASSEDRVAGVLYNEQFF.

On this clone itself: The germline gene is not matched at one end of the junction; a read error may be the cause. J is TRBJ2-3 and V is TRBV7-7, with 11 nucleotides matching TRBD2. Germline V gene data show CDR1 as SSHAT and CDR2 as FNYEAQ (reference sequence). This CDR3 is 15 amino acids long. The CDR3 reads CASSFVAGGIDTQYF. The DNA for the CDR3 is TGTGCTAGCAGCTTTGTAGCGGGAGGGATAGATACGCAGTATTTT. Combining the CDR3 with reference TRBV7-7 and TRBJ2-3 gives the whole variable domain GAGVSQSPRYKVTKRGQDVTLRCDPISSHATLYWYQQALGQGPEFLTYFNYEAQPDKSGLPSDRFSAERPEGSISTLTIQRTEQRDSAMYRCASSFVAGGIDTQYFGPGTRLTVL.

The gene calls are TRBV18 and TRBJ2-7; possibly TRBD2 for D (5 bases). The CDR3 consists of 15 residues. The germline gives CDR1 KGHSH, CDR2 LQKENI. V dropped 2 bases and J dropped 4 bases, with 15 bases sitting between them. The CDR3 sequence is CASSPFDSSGYEQYF. The DNA for the CDR3 is TGTGCCAGCTCACCATTCGACTCGTCGGGGTACGAGCAGTACTTC.

This rearrangement joins TRBV6-5 to TRBJ1-1; D perhaps matches TRBD1 (5 bases). This CDR3 has 13 residues. The V gene lost 6 bases and the J gene lost 3 bases, with 11 bases spanning the gap. CDR1 MNHEY and CDR2 SVGAGI come from the germline V gene. CDR3 in DNA: TGTGCCAGCAGCACTGGGGGGGACACTGAAGCTTTCTTT. This gives the protein CASSTGGDTEAFF.

J is TRBJ2-6 and V is TRBV9; no definite D call. CDR3 length: 17 amino acids. Trimming shortened V by 3 bases and J by 0 bases, and 13 bases separated the two germline ends. Germline lookup yields CDR1 SGDLS and CDR2 YYNGEE. The CDR3 sequence is CASSARHLPSGANVLTF. The CDR3 DNA sequence: TGTGCCAGCAGCGCCAGACACCTCCCCTCTGGGGCCAACGTCCTGACTTTC.

This chain uses TRBV6-2 or TRBV6-3 with TRBJ1-1; 7 bases are shared with TRBD1. The CDR3 consists of 15 residues. Germline CDR1 MNHEY, CDR2 SVGEGT. V shed 5 bases and J 0 bases; nucleotides not matched to a gene: 6. CDR3 coding DNA: TGTGCCAGCAGTCCCCAACAGGGGATGAACACTGAAGCTTTCTTT. Its protein product is CASSPQQGMNTEAFF.

The chain couples TRBV2 to TRBJ2-7, with 9 bases matching TRBD1. The V gene's germline CDR1 is SNHLY and CDR2 FYNNEI. V was pared by 2 bases and J by 6 bases, with 17 bases of the junction left unmatched. This CDR3 spans 18 amino acids. This CDR3 reads CASSEQQGAVGVRAEQYF. The DNA of the CDR3 is TGTGCCAGCAGTGAACAACAGGGGGCCGTGGGAGTTAGAGCCGAGCAGTACTTC.

The V call is TRBV6-6, the J call TRBJ2-6; D not certain. The CDR3 consists of 13 residues. Germline CDR1 MNHNY, CDR2 SVGAGI (reference sequence). The V and J ends lost 5 bases and 2 bases respectively, with 4 bases between them. CDR3 nucleotide sequence: TGTGCCAGCAGTACTCCTGGGGCCAACGTCCTGACTTTC. Amino acid sequence: CASSTPGANVLTF.

This clone was observed a single time. V is TRBV30 and J is TRBJ1-2; D is uncertain. V lost 7 bases to trimming and J lost 2 bases, with 5 bases between them. CDR1 GTSNPN and CDR2 SVGIG come from the germline V gene (reference sequence). The length of the CDR3 is 10 residues. CDR3 bases: TGTGCCTCCCTCAACTATGGCTACACCTTC. It specifies CASLNYGYTF.

The rearrangement uses TRBV5-1 and TRBJ2-5; possibly TRBD1 for D (7 bases). Germline CDR1 and CDR2: SGHRS and YFSETQ. The CDR3 covers 15 residues. With 3 bases removed from V and 5 bases from J, the gap between germline ends came to 17 bases. DNA for the CDR3: TGCGCCAGCAGCTATGGACAGGACTACCGGGAGACCCAGTACTTC. Translating gives CASSYGQDYRETQYF.

V and J are TRBV4-1 and TRBJ2-7; the match to TRBD2 covers 12 bases. Germline CDR1 and CDR2: MGHRA and YSYEKL. V trimming: 3 bases; J trimming: 3 bases; junction bases outside the gene matches: 3. The CDR3 covers 15 residues. CDR3 bases: TGCGCCAGCAGCCAGATGACTAGCGGGGGCTACGAGCAGTACTTC. This translates into CASSQMTSGGYEQYF.

The J gene is TRBJ2-3, the V gene TRBV18, with D hard to call. The CDR3 consists of 14 residues. Trimming removed 3 bases at V and 3 bases at J, with 10 bases between. Germline assignment: CDR1 KGHSH and CDR2 LQKENI. The DNA for the CDR3 is TGTGCCAGCTCACCGGTTTCAGAAACAGATACGCAGTATTTT. This sequence encodes CASSPVSETDTQYF.

The CDR3 bases are TGTGCCAGCAGCGAACTAGCGGGGGGGCCCAATGAGCAGTTCTTC. Translated, it gives CASSELAGGPNEQFF. The J gene is TRBJ2-1, the V gene TRBV11-2, with 13 bases aligning to TRBD2. Germline-derived CDR1 and CDR2 are SGHAT and FQNNGV. This CDR3 spans 15 amino acids. Trimming took 5 bases from V and 6 from J; bases not matched to a gene: 4.

This chain joins TRBV19 and TRBJ1-3; D is uncertain. The V gene's germline CDR1 is LNHDA and CDR2 SQIVND (reference sequence). The CDR3 runs 12 residues. V lost 5 bases and J lost 8, with 10 bases in between. This CDR3 is CASSSRRDTIYF. DNA for the CDR3: TGTGCCAGTAGTTCCCGGAGGGACACCATATATTTT.